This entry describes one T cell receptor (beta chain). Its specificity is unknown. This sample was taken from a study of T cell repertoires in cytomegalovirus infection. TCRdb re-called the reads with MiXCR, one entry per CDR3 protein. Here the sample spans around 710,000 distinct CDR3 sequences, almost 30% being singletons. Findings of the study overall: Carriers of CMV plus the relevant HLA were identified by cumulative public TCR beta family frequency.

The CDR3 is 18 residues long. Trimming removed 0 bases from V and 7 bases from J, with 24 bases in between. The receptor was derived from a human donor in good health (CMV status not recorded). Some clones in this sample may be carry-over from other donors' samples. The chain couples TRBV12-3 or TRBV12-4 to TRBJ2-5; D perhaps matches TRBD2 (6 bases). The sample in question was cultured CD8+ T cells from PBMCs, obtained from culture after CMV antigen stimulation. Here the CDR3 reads CASSLAGGWGRGGATQYF. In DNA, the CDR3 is TGTGCCAGCAGTTTAGCGGGCGGGTGGGGCCGGGGAGGTGCGACCCAGTACTTC.